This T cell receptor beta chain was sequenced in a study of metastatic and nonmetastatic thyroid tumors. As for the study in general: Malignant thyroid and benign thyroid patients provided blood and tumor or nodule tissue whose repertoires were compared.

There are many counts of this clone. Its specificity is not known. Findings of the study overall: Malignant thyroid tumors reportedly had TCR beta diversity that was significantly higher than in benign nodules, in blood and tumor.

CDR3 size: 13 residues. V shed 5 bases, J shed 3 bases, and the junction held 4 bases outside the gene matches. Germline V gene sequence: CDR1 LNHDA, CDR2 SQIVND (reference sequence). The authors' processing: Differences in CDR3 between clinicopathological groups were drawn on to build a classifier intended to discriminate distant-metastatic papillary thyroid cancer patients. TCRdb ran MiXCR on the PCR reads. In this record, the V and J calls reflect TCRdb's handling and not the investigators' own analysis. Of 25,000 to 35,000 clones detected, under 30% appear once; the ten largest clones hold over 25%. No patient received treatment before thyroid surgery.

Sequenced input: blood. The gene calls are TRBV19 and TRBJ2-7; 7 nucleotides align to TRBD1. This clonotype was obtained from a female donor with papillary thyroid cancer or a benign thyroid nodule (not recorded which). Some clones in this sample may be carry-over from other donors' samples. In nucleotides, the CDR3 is TGTGCCAGTAGTCTGGGACAGTTCTACGAGCAGTACTTC. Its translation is CASSLGQFYEQYF.